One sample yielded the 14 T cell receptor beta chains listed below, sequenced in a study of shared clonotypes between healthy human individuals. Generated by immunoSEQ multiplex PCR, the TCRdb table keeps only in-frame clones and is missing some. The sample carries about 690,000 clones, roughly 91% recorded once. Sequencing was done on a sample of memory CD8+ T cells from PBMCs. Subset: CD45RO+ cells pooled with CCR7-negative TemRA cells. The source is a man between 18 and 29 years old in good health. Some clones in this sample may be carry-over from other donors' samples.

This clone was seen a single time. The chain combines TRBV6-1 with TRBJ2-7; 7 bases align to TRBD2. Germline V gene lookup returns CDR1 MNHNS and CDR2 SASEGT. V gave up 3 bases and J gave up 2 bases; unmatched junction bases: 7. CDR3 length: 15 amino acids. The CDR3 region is CASSEVRAGTYEQYF. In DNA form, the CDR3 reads TGTGCCAGCAGTGAGGTGCGAGCGGGGACCTACGAGCAGTACTTC.

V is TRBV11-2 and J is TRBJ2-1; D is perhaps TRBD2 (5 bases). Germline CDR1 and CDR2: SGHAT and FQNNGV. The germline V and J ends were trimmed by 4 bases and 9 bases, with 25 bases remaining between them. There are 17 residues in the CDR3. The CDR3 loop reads CASSSPLGGGFNSEQFF. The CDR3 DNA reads TGTGCCAGCAGCTCCCCCCTGGGTGGCGGGTTTAACAGTGAGCAGTTCTTC. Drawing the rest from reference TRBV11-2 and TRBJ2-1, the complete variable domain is EAGVAQSPRYKIIEKRQSVAFWCNPISGHATLYWYQQILGQGPKLLIQFQNNGVVDDSQLPKDRFSAERLKGVDSTLKIQPAKLEDSAVYLCASSSPLGGGFNSEQFFGPGTRLTVL.

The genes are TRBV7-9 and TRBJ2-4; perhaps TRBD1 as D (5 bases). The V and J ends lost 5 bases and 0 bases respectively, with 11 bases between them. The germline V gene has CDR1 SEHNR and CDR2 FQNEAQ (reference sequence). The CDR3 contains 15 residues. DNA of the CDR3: TGTGCCAGCAGCAAACAGGAGTTAGCCAAAAACATTCAGTACTTC. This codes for CASSKQELAKNIQYF.

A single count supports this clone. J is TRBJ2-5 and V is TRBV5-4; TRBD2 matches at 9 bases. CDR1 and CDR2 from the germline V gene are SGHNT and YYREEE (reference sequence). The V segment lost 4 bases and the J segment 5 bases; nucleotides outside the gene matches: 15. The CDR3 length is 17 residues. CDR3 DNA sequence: TGTGCCAGCAGCCTGGGGGCCAGAGGGCGGGAGGGGGAGACCCAGTACTTC. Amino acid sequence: CASSLGARGREGETQYF.

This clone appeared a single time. CDR3 region: CASSLLAGGTGELFF. Here the CDR3 DNA reads TGTGCCAGCAGCTTGCTAGCGGGAGGGACCGGGGAGCTGTTTTTT. The J gene is TRBJ2-2, the V gene TRBV11-2, with 12 bases lining up with TRBD2. V lost 3 bases to trimming and J lost 5 bases; unmatched junction nucleotides: 1. This CDR3 contains 15 residues. Germline lookup yields CDR1 SGHAT and CDR2 FQNNGV.

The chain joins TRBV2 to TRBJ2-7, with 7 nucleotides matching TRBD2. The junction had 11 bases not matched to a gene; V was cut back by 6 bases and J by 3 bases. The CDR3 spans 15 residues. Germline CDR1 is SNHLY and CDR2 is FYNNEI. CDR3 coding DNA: TGTGCCAGCAGCCCAGCGGGGATAGAACTCTACGAGCAGTACTTC. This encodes CASSPAGIELYEQYF.

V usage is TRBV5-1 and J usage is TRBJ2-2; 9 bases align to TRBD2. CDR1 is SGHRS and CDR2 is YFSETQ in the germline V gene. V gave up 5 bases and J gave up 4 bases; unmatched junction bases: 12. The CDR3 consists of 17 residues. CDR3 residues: CASREREAPGGTGELFF. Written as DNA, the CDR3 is TGCGCCAGCAGGGAGCGGGAGGCCCCTGGCGGCACCGGGGAGCTGTTTTTT. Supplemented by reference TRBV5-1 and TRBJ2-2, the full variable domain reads KAGVTQTPRYLIKTRGQQVTLSCSPISGHRSVSWYQQTPGQGLQFLFEYFSETQRNKGNFPGRFSGRQFSNSRSEMNVSTLELGDSALYLCASREREAPGGTGELFFGEGSRLTVL.

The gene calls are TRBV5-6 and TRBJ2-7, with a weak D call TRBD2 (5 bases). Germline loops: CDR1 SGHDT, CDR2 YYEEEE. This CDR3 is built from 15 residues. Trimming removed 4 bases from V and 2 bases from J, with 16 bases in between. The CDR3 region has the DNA TGTGCCAGCAGCCCACCCGGAGGCAGCCCCTACGAGCAGTACTTC. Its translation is CASSPPGGSPYEQYF.

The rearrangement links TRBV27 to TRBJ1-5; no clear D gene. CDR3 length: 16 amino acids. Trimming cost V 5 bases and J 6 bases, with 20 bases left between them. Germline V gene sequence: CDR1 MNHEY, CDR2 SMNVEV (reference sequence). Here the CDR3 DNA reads TGTGCCAGCAGTGCCCGGGCCCCCGAGGCAGGTCAGCCCCAGCATTTT. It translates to CASSARAPEAGQPQHF.

This CDR3 reads CASSYGVTNTGELFF. CDR3 bases: TGTGCCAGCAGTTACGGGGTCACGAACACCGGGGAGCTGTTTTTT. The chain uses TRBV6-5 and TRBJ2-2; D is ambiguous. The CDR3 extends over 15 amino acids. Trimming took off 2 bases at V and 0 bases at J, with 7 bases between the two ends. Germline CDR1 reads MNHEY; CDR2 reads SVGAGI.

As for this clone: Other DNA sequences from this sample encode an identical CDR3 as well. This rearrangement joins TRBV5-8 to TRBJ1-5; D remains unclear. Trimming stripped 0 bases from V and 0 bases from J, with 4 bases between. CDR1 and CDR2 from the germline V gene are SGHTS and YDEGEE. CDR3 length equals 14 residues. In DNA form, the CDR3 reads TGTGCCAGCAGCTTGGGGTATAGCAATCAGCCCCAGCATTTT. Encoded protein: CASSLGYSNQPQHF. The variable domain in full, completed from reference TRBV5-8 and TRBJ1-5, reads EAGVTQSPTHLIKTRGQQATLRCSPISGHTSVYWYQQALGLGLQFLLWYDEGEERNRGNFPPRFSGRQFPNYSSELNVNALELEDSALYLCASSLGYSNQPQHFGDGTRLSIL.

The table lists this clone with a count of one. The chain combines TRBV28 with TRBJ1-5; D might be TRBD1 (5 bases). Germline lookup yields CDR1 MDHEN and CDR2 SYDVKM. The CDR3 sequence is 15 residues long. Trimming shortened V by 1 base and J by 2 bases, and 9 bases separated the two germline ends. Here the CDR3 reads CASSLSGSGNQPQHF. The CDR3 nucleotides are TGTGCCAGCAGTTTATCAGGGAGCGGCAATCAGCCCCAGCATTTT.

In DNA form, the CDR3 reads TGTGCCAGCAGTTTTACGGCAGATACGCAGTATTTT. Protein: CASSFTADTQYF. The chain joins TRBV27 to TRBJ2-3; D gene ambiguous. The CDR3 covers 12 residues. Per germline, CDR1 MNHEY and CDR2 SMNVEV (reference sequence). Trimming cost V 3 bases and J 4 bases, with 5 bases left between them.

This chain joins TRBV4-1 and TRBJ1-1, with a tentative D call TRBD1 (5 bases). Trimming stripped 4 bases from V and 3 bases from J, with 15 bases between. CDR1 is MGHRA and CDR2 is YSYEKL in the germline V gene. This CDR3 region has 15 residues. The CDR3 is CASSLLRRGDTEAFF. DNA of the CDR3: TGCGCCAGCAGCCTACTAAGAAGGGGAGACACTGAAGCTTTCTTT.